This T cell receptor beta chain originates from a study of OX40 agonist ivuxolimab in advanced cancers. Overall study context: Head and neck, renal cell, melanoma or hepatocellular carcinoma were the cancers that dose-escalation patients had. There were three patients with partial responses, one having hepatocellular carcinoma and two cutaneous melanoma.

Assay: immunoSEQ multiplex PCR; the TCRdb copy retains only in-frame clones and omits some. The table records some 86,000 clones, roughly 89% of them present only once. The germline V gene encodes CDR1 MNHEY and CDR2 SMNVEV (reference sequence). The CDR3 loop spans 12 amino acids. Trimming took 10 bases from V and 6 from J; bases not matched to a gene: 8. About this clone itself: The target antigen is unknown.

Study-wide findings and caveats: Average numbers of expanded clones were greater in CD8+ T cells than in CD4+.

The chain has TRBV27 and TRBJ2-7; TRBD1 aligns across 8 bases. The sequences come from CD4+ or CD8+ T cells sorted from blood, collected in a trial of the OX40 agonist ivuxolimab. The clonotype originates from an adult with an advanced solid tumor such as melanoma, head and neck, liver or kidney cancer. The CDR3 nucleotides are TGTGCCATCCAGACAGGGGTCGGCGAGCAGTACTTC. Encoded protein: CAIQTGVGEQYF.